These 10 T cell receptor beta chains were all obtained from the same sample, sequenced in a study of graft-versus-host responses after intestinal transplantation (dated by TCRdb to about 2021). The antigens for these receptors are not known. The method was the immunoSEQ multiplex PCR assay. This is the immuneACCESS table as TCRdb keeps it, with only in-frame sequences that have V and J called. A part of the clones is gone; compared with another copy, unresolved V genes explain less than half, and the rest is unexplained. Counted in this sample were some 87,000 clones; roughly 89% of them appeared once. The ten most abundant clones make up around 0.33% of the sample. The time point label corresponds to: cells obtained before transplantation from donor or recipient. The source material was unstimulated CD4+ T cells sorted from spleen or lymph node cells, sampled before intestinal transplant. Receptors were obtained from a human donor who received an intestinal transplant.

The J gene is TRBJ1-4, the V gene TRBV6-5, with 9 bases that match TRBD1. Germline assignment: CDR1 MNHEY and CDR2 SVGAGI. Trimming removed 5 bases from V and 8 bases from J; junction bases left unmatched: 6. The CDR3 has 14 amino acids. The CDR3 here is CASSPQGAREKLFF. In nucleotides, the CDR3 is TGTGCCAGCAGTCCACAGGGGGCCAGGGAAAAACTGTTTTTT.

The rearrangement joins TRBV7-9 to TRBJ2-1; perhaps TRBD1 as D (6 bases). The CDR3 has 14 residues. Germline CDR1 reads SEHNR; CDR2 reads FQNEAQ (reference sequence). The V end was cut by 7 bases, the J end by 7 bases, with 17 bases between. The DNA of the CDR3 is TGTGCCAGCACCATTTCAATCCAGGGGAATGAGCAGTTCTTC. This encodes CASTISIQGNEQFF. Filled out from reference TRBV7-9 and TRBJ2-1, the complete variable domain reads DTGVSQNPRHKITKRGQNVTFRCDPISEHNRLYWYRQTLGQGPEFLTYFQNEAQLEKSRLLSDRFSAERPKGSFSTLEIQRTEQGDSAMYLCASTISIQGNEQFFGPGTRLTVL.

V gene TRBV5-1 combines with J gene TRBJ2-1; 8 bases agree with TRBD1. V lost 4 bases to trimming and J lost 2 bases; unmatched junction nucleotides: 5. The CDR3 spans 15 residues. Germline CDR1 is SGHRS and CDR2 is YFSETQ. The CDR3 bases are TGCGCCAGCAGCCAGACAGGGGTACCCTACAATGAGCAGTTCTTC. Its translation is CASSQTGVPYNEQFF.

The CDR3 sequence: CASSEALKYSYEQYF. CDR3 sequence (DNA): TGTGCCAGCAGTGAAGCGCTGAAGTACTCCTACGAGCAGTACTTC. The V and J genes are TRBV6-1 and TRBJ2-7; D remains ambiguous. CDR3 size: 15 residues. CDR1 and CDR2 from the germline V gene are MNHNS and SASEGT. V shed 0 bases and J shed 0 bases, with 9 bases lying between them.

The chain is built from TRBV5-1 and TRBJ1-2; 9 nucleotides agree with TRBD1. The CDR3 length is 13 residues. Germline CDR1 is SGHRS and CDR2 is YFSETQ. V was clipped by 4 bases and J by 5 bases; unmatched bases: 3. The CDR3 DNA is TGCGCCAGCAGCATTGGACAGGGGTATGGCTACACCTTC. The encoded protein is CASSIGQGYGYTF.

The chain uses TRBV6-1 and TRBJ1-1, with D perhaps TRBD1 (6 bases). This CDR3 is built from 13 residues. V was shortened by 6 bases and J by 7 bases, with 15 bases between the two germline ends. Germline V CDR1 and CDR2: MNHNS, SASEGT. CDR3 nucleotide sequence: TGTGCCAGCAGCCTACAGGGAAGCCTTGAAGCTTTCTTT. It yields the protein CASSLQGSLEAFF.

This chain uses TRBV6-6 with TRBJ2-2; possibly TRBD1 for D (5 bases). Germline values: CDR1 MNHNY, CDR2 SVGAGI (reference sequence). This CDR3 contains 16 residues. The V and J ends lost 8 bases and 0 bases respectively, with 16 bases between them. Here the CDR3 reads CASLRWGHANTGELFF. In DNA form, the CDR3 reads TGTGCCAGCCTCCGGTGGGGCCACGCGAACACCGGGGAGCTGTTTTTT.

The chain couples TRBV2 to TRBJ1-5, with 8 bases identical to TRBD1. Germline V CDR1 and CDR2: SNHLY, FYNNEI. The CDR3 runs 15 residues. The V segment lost 2 bases and the J segment 6 bases; nucleotides outside the gene matches: 6. The CDR3 here is CASSEFRGRGQPQHF. DNA of the CDR3: TGTGCCAGCAGTGAATTCAGGGGGCGCGGTCAGCCCCAGCATTTT. Filled out from reference TRBV2 and TRBJ1-5, the complete variable domain reads EPEVTQTPSHQVTQMGQEVILRCVPISNHLYFYWYRQILGQKVEFLVSFYNNEISEKSEIFDDQFSVERPDGSNFTLKIRSTKLEDSAMYFCASSEFRGRGQPQHFGDGTRLSIL.

V usage is TRBV19 and J usage is TRBJ2-5; D ambiguous. The end of the DNA aligns better with TRBJ2-7, so the J call may be wrong. CDR3 size: 14 residues. CDR1 LNHDA and CDR2 SQIVND come from the germline V gene (reference sequence). The CDR3, as DNA: TGTGCCAGTAGTATTGAGAGGAGCTCCTACGAGCAGTACTTC. As protein: CASSIERSSYEQYF.

The chain has TRBV10-1 and TRBJ2-7, with 7 nucleotides matching TRBD2. Looked up from germline, CDR1 is WNHNN and CDR2 is SYGVQD (reference sequence). J was trimmed by 0 bases and V by 2 bases; bases with no gene match: 1. This CDR3 region has 14 residues. CDR3 DNA: TGCGCCAGCAGTGAGGCTAGCGGCTCCTACGAGCAGTACTTC. This translates into CASSEASGSYEQYF.